Described below is a single T cell receptor beta chain sequence and its context. The CDR3 is made up of 13 amino acids. Germline lookup yields CDR1 KGHSH and CDR2 LQKENI. J was trimmed by 7 bases and V by 2 bases; bases with no gene match: 4. This entry belongs to a study of blood T cell repertoires in COVID-19. Study-level background: The origin of the acute and convalescent COVID-19 samples was the United States, Italy and Spain. T cells, B-cell-depleted T cells, or PBMCs provided the cDNA or gDNA that served as material.

Participants had their cohort set by participant-reported clinical history. Generated by immunoSEQ multiplex PCR, the TCRdb table keeps only in-frame clones and is missing some. The sample contains about 210,000 clones, around 80% of which appear only once. The sequencing input was PBMCs or T cells enriched from blood (not recorded which). This receptor was obtained from a man aged 25 to 40 with acute COVID-19. This sequence joins TRBV18 and TRBJ1-1; 7 positions match TRBD1. The CDR3 sequence is CASSPGTAIEAFF. The CDR3, as DNA: TGTGCCAGCTCACCAGGGACAGCTATTGAAGCTTTCTTT. The entire variable domain, with the rest obtained from reference TRBV18 and TRBJ1-1, is as follows: NAGVMQNPRHLVRRRGQEARLRCSPMKGHSHVYWYRQLPEEGLKFMVYLQKENIIDESGMPKERFSAEFPKEGPSILRIQQVVRGDSAAYFCASSPGTAIEAFFGQGTRLTVV.